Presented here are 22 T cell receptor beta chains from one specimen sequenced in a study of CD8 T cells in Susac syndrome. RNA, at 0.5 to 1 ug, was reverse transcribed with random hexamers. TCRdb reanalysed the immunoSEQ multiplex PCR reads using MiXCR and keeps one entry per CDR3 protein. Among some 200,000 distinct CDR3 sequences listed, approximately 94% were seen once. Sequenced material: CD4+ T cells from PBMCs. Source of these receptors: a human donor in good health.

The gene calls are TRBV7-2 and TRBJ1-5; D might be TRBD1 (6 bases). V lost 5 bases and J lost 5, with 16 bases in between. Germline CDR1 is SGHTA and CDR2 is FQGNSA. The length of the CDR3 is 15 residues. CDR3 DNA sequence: TGTGCCAGCAGCCCCGATTTGCAGGGGCATCAGCCCCAGCATTTT. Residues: CASSPDLQGHQPQHF. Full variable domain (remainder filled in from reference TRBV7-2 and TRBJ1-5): GAGVSQSPSNKVTEKGKDVELRCDPISGHTALYWYRQSLGQGLEFLIYFQGNSAPDKSGLPSDRFSAERTGGSVSTLTIQRTQQEDSAVYLCASSPDLQGHQPQHFGDGTRLSIL.

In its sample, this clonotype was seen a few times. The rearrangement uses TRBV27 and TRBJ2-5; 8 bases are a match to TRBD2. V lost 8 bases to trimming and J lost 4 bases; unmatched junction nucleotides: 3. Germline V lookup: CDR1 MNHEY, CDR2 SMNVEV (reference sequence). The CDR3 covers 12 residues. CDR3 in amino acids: CASSRGGETQYF. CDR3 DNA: TGTGCCAGCTCTCGGGGGGGAGAGACCCAGTACTTC.

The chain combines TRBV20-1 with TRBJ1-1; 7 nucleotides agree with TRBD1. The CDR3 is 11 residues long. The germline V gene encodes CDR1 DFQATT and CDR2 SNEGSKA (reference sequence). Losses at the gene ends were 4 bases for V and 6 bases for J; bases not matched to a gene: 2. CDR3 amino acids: CSATTGSEAFF. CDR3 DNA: TGCAGTGCTACGACAGGGTCTGAAGCTTTCTTT.

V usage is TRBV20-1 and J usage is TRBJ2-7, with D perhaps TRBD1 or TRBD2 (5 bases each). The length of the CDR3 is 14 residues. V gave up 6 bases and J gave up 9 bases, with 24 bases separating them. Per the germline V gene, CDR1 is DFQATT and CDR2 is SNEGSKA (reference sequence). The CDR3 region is CSALRLSTRGGQYF. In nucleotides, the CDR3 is TGCAGTGCCTTGAGGCTTAGCACCCGTGGGGGGCAGTACTTC.

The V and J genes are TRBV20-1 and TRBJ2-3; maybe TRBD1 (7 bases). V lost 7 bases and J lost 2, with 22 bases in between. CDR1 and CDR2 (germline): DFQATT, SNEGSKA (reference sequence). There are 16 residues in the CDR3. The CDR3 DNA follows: TGCAGTGGTGAAAAGTGGGCGGGACAGTCCACAGATACGCAGTATTTT. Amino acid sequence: CSGEKWAGQSTDTQYF.

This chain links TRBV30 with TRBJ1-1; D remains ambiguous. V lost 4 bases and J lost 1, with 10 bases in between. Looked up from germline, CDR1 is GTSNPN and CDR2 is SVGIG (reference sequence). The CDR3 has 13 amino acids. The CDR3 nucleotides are TGTGCCTGGACCCACCAAGGGAACACTGAAGCTTTCTTT. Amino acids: CAWTHQGNTEAFF.

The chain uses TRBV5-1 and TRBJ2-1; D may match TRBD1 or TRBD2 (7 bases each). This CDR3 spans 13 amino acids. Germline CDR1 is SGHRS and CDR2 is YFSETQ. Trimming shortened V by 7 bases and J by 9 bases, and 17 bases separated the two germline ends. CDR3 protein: CASQSQGGREQFF. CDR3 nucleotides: TGCGCCAGCCAATCTCAGGGGGGGCGTGAGCAGTTCTTC.

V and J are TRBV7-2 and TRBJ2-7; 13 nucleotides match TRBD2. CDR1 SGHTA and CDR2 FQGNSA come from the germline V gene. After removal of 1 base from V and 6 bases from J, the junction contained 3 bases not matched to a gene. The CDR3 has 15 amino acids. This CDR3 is CASSLVLAGGTEQYF. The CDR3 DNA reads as TGTGCCAGCAGCTTAGTACTAGCGGGAGGGACCGAGCAGTACTTC.

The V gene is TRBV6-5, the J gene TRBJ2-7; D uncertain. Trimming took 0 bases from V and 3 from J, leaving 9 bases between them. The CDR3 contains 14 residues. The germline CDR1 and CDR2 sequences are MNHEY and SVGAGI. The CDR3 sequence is CASSYSIPGYEQYF. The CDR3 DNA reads TGTGCCAGCAGTTACTCGATACCGGGCTACGAGCAGTACTTC.

This chain's CDR3 is CATSPQDTSTDTQYF. CDR3 coding DNA: TGTGCCACCAGTCCACAGGACACCAGCACAGATACGCAGTATTTT. V usage is TRBV24-1 and J usage is TRBJ2-3; maybe TRBD1 (5 bases). CDR3 length: 15 residues. CDR1 and CDR2 from the germline V gene are KGHDR and SFDVKD. The V gene lost 6 bases and the J gene lost 0 bases, with 12 bases spanning the gap.

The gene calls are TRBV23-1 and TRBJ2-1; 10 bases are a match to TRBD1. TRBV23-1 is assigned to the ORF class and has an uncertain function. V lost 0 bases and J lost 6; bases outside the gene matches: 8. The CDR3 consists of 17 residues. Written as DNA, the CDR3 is TGCGCCAGCAGTCAATCAAGGTGGCGGACAGGGGGCAATGAGCAGTTCTTC. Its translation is CASSQSRWRTGGNEQFF.

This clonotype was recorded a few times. In DNA, the CDR3 is TGTGCCAGCAGTCGACTAGCGGGAGGCTACAATGAGCAGTTCTTC. This codes for CASSRLAGGYNEQFF. The rearrangement uses TRBV12-3 or TRBV12-4 and TRBJ2-1, with 13 bases identical to TRBD2. CDR3 length equals 15 residues. The J segment lost 3 bases and the V segment lost 5 bases, leaving 1 base of the junction unmatched.

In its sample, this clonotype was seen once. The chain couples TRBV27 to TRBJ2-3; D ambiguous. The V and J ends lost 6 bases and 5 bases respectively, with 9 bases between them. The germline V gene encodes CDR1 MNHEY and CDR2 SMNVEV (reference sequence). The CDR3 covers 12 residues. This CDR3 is CASRSLGDTQYF. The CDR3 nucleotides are TGTGCCAGCAGGAGTCTAGGAGATACGCAGTATTTT.

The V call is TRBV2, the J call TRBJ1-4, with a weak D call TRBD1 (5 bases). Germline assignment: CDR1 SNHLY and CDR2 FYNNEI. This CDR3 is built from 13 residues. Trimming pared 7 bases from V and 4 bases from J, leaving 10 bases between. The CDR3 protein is CASKIDSNEKLFF. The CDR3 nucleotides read TGTGCCAGCAAGATCGACAGTAATGAAAAACTGTTTTTT.

The CDR3 DNA sequence: TGTGCCTGGAGTTCCAGCGGGAGCGGGGAGACCCAGTACTTC. Residues: CAWSSSGSGETQYF. The genes are TRBV30 and TRBJ2-5; 8 nucleotides agree with TRBD2. V shed 2 bases, J shed 5 bases, and the junction held 7 bases outside the gene matches. The CDR3 is 14 residues long. CDR1 GTSNPN and CDR2 SVGIG come from the germline V gene (reference sequence).

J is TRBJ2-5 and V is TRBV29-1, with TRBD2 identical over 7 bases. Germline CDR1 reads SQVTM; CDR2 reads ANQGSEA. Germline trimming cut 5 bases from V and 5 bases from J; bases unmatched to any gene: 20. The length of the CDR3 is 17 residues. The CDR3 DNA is TGCAGCGTTATGTTTTCTGGTGTATCCGGGAGGTGGGAGACCCAGTACTTC. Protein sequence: CSVMFSGVSGRWETQYF.

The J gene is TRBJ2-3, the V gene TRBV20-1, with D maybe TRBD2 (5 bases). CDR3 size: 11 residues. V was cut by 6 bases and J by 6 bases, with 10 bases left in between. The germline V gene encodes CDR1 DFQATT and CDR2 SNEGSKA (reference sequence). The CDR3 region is CSAPAGDTQYF. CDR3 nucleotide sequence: TGCAGTGCCCCCGCGGGTGATACGCAGTATTTT.

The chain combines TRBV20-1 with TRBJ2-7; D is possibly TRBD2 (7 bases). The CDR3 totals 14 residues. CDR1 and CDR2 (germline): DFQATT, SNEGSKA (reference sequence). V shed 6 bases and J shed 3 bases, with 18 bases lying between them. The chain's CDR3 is CSARGRGHNYEQYF. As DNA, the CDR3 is TGCAGTGCCCGCGGGCGGGGGCATAACTACGAGCAGTACTTC.

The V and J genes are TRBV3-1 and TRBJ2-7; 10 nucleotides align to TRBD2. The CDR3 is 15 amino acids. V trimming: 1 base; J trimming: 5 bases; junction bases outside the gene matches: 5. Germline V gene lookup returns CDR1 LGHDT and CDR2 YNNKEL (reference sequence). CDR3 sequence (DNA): TGTGCCAGCAGCCAAGTTAGCGGGAGGCTCAACGAGCAGTACTTC. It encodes CASSQVSGRLNEQYF.

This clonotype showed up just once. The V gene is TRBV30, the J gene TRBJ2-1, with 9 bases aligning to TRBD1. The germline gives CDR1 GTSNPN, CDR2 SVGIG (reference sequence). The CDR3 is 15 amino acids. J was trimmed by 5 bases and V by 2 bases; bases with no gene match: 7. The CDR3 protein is CAWSPGTGPHNEQFF. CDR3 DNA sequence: TGTGCCTGGAGTCCCGGGACAGGGCCGCACAATGAGCAGTTCTTC.

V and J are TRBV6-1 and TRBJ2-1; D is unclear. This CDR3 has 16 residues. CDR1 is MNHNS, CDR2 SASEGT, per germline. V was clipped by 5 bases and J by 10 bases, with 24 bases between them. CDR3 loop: CASSLNRVTPSAEQFF. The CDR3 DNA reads TGTGCCAGCAGTCTCAACCGGGTGACCCCATCCGCGGAGCAGTTCTTC.

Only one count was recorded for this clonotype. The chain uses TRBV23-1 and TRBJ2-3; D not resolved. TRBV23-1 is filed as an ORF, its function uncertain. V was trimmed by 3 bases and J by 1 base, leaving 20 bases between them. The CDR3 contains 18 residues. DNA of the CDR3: TGCGCCAGCAGTCAGTTCCACCCTCTCAGACGAGGCACAGATACGCAGTATTTT. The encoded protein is CASSQFHPLRRGTDTQYF.